This T cell receptor beta chain was observed in a study of type 1 regulatory T cells. Study-wide context: An in vitro protocol generated T-allo10, a Tr1-enriched, alloantigen-specific CD4 T cell product.

V lost 1 base and J lost 6, with 12 bases in between. The CDR3 runs to 14 residues. TCRdb redid the calling of the reads with MiXCR, one entry per CDR3 protein. The sample gives some 89,000 distinct CDR3 sequences, around 30% of which show up once; 2% to 2.5% is in the top ten. Material: CD4+ T cells, either the whole sample or a sorted fraction (not recorded which). The clonotype originates from a human donor in good health. V gene TRBV12-3 or TRBV12-4 combines with J gene TRBJ1-1; D might be TRBD1 (5 bases). Here the CDR3 DNA reads TGTGCCAGCAGTTTAGACAGGCGCACTTCTGAAGCTTTCTTT. Its protein product is CASSLDRRTSEAFF.